Presented here are 9 T cell receptor beta chains from one specimen sequenced in a study of T cell responses to AZD1222 COVID-19 vaccine. Only in-frame clones appear in the TCRdb table, and some are missing; sequencing was by immunoSEQ multiplex PCR. The data hold some 150,000 clones, with 89% observed a single time. Sequencing was performed on peripheral blood, taken 28 days after the second AZD1222 dose. The receptors stem from an adult who received the AZD1222 COVID-19 vaccine.

V and J are TRBV7-9 and TRBJ1-6; 9 bases agree with TRBD1. The germline V gene has CDR1 SEHNR and CDR2 FQNEAQ (reference sequence). V dropped 5 bases and J dropped 9; count of bases not matched to a gene: 8. The CDR3 extends over 15 amino acids. The CDR3 here is CASSPLTGGISPLHF. CDR3 coding DNA: TGTGCCAGCAGCCCATTGACAGGGGGAATTTCACCCCTCCACTTT.

This sequence joins TRBV5-6 and TRBJ1-2; D not resolved. There are 12 residues in the CDR3. V lost 1 base to trimming and J lost 8 bases, with 9 bases between them. Per the germline V gene, CDR1 is SGHDT and CDR2 is YYEEEE. DNA for the CDR3: TGTGCCAGCAGCTTGCCCGAGGGCGGCTACACCTTC. Translation gives CASSLPEGGYTF.

CDR3: CASSQDQIAGVEQFF. For the CDR3, the DNA is TGCGCCAGCAGCCAAGATCAGATAGCGGGAGTTGAGCAGTTCTTC. The chain couples TRBV4-1 to TRBJ2-1; the match to TRBD2 covers 9 bases. V lost 0 bases to trimming and J lost 9 bases; unmatched junction nucleotides: 6. This CDR3 comprises 15 residues. The germline V gene has CDR1 MGHRA and CDR2 YSYEKL.

The rearrangement uses TRBV2 and TRBJ1-4; D is perhaps TRBD1 (6 bases). Looked up from germline, CDR1 is SNHLY and CDR2 is FYNNEI. The germline V and J ends were trimmed by 6 bases and 7 bases, with 18 bases remaining between them. The CDR3 spans 15 residues. In DNA form, the CDR3 reads TGTGCCAGCAGGGATACACAGGGTCGCGGTGAAAAACTGTTTTTT. This translates into CASRDTQGRGEKLFF.

The chain has TRBV19 and TRBJ2-2, with D uncertain. Germline loops: CDR1 LNHDA, CDR2 SQIVND (reference sequence). The V gene lost 1 base and the J gene lost 2 bases, with 5 bases spanning the gap. The CDR3 runs 14 residues. Here the CDR3 DNA reads TGTGCCAGTAGTATAGGCGTAAACACCGGGGAGCTGTTTTTT. Translation gives CASSIGVNTGELFF.

V and J are TRBV4-3 and TRBJ2-1, with TRBD1 matching over 9 bases. This CDR3 has 16 residues. Germline CDR1 reads LGHNA; CDR2 reads YSLEER. Trimming cost V 2 bases and J 6 bases; bases outside gene matches: 8. CDR3 protein: CASSQMPGQGANEQFF. In DNA form, the CDR3 reads TGCGCCAGCAGCCAAATGCCGGGACAGGGCGCCAATGAGCAGTTCTTC.

The V gene is TRBV6-2 or TRBV6-3, the J gene TRBJ2-6, with TRBD1 as a possible D gene (6 bases). Germline CDR1 reads MNHEY; CDR2 reads SVGEGT. V lost 2 bases and J 4 bases, leaving 9 bases between the germline ends. The CDR3 sequence is 15 residues long. CDR3 sequence (DNA): TGTGCCAGCAGTTACACAGGGAGCGGGGCCAACGTCCTGACTTTC. Protein sequence: CASSYTGSGANVLTF.

V usage is TRBV15 and J usage is TRBJ1-1; D is uncertain. V lost 0 bases, J lost 4 bases, and 12 bases lay in between. The CDR3 contains 15 residues. Looked up from germline, CDR1 is LNHNV and CDR2 is YYDKDF (reference sequence). CDR3 region: CATSRDPGLGTEAFF. In DNA form, the CDR3 reads TGTGCCACCAGCAGAGATCCTGGGCTGGGCACTGAAGCTTTCTTT.

The rearrangement joins TRBV4-1 to TRBJ1-4, with 7 positions matching TRBD1. V shed 1 base and J 7 bases; nucleotides not matched to a gene: 9. The germline CDR1 and CDR2 sequences are MGHRA and YSYEKL. CDR3 length equals 16 residues. CDR3 sequence: CASSQALQGGFEKLFF. Here the CDR3 DNA reads TGCGCCAGCAGCCAAGCGTTGCAGGGGGGATTTGAAAAACTGTTTTTT.